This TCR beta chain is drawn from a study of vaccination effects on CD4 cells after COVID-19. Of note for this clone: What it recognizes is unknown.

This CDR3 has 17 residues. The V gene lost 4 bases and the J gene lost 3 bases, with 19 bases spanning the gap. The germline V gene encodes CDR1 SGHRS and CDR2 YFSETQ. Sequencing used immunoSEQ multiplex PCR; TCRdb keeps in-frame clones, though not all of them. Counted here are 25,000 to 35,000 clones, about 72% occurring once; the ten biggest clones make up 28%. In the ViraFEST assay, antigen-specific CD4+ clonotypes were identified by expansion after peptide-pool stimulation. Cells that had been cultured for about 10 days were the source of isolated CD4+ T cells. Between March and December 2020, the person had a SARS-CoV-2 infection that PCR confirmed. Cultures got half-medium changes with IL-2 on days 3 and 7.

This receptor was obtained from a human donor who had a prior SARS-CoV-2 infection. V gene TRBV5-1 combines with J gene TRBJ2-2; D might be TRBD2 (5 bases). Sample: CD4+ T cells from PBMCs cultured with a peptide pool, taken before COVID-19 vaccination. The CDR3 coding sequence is TGCGCCAGCAGCCGGGATCTTGGCAGGACCTACACCGGGGAGCTGTTTTTT. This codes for CASSRDLGRTYTGELFF.